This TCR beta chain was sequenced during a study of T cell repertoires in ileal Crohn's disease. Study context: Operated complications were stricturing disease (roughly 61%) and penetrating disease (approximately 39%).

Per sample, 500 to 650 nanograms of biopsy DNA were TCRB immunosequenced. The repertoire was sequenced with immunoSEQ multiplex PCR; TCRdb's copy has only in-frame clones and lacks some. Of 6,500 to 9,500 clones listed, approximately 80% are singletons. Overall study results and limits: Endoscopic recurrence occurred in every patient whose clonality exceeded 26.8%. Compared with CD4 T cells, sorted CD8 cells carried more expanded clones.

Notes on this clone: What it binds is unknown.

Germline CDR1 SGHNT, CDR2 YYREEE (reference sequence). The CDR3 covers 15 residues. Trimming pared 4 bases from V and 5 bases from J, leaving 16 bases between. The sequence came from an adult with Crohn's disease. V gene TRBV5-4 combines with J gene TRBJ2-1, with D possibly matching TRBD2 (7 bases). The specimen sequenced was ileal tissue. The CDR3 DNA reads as TGTGCCAGCAGCCTGACCGGGGGGCGTAACAATGAGCAGTTCTTC. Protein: CASSLTGGRNNEQFF.